The rows below give T cell receptor beta chains drawn from one sample of a study. TCRdb independently ran MiXCR on the 5' RACE reads; one entry per CDR3 protein. Among about 57,000 distinct CDR3 sequences, more than 25% were seen once, and the ten largest hold more than 3%. The specimen sequenced was tumor-infiltrating memory CD4+ T cells sorted from the breast tumor. The receptors were sampled from a female donor with breast cancer. Both conserved end residues are part of each CDR3. D genes are given only for firm matches. A clone size is listed for some rows: how often the clone was seen (once, few, many), or a class if it is expanded.

d_gene: .
v_gene: TRBV28
len: 16
abundance: .
j_gene: TRBJ1-1
CDR3nt: TGTGCCAGCAGTACCGCCACGGGTCAGGGTCACACTGAAGCTTTCTTT
CDR3aa: CASSTATGQGHTEAFF

d_gene: .
v_gene: TRBV9
len: 15
abundance: .
j_gene: TRBJ2-5
CDR3nt: TGTGCCAGCAGCCTCTCTGCGGGTCCGCAAGAGACCCAGTACTTC
CDR3aa: CASSLSAGPQETQYF

d_gene: .
v_gene: TRBV6-5
len: 13
abundance: few
j_gene: TRBJ2-5
CDR3nt: TGTGCCAGCAGGAAGCCTTCCCAAGAGACCCAGTACTTC
CDR3aa: CASRKPSQETQYF

d_gene: TRBD1
v_gene: TRBV5-1
len: 16
abundance: few
j_gene: TRBJ2-6
CDR3nt: TGCGCCAGCAGCTTAAGAACAGGGGATAAGGCCAACGTCCTGACTTTC
CDR3aa: CASSLRTGDKANVLTF

d_gene: TRBD1
v_gene: TRBV28
len: 15
abundance: .
j_gene: TRBJ1-2
CDR3nt: TGTGCCAGCAGTTTACCCGGGACAGGGTTTTATGGCTACACCTTC
CDR3aa: CASSLPGTGFYGYTF

d_gene: .
v_gene: TRBV12-3/TRBV12-4
len: 13
abundance: few
j_gene: TRBJ1-3
CDR3nt: TGTGCCAGCACACCGGGGCCGAGGGTCACCATATATTTT
CDR3aa: CASTPGPRVTIYF

d_gene: .
v_gene: TRBV9
len: 13
abundance: .
j_gene: TRBJ2-5
CDR3nt: TGTGCCAGCAGCGCGGGCCCACAAGAGACCCAGTACTTC
CDR3aa: CASSAGPQETQYF

d_gene: TRBD2
v_gene: TRBV9
len: 15
abundance: .
j_gene: TRBJ2-5
CDR3nt: TGTGCCAGCAAGCAGGGCGGGAGGTCAGGGGAGACCCAGTACTTC
CDR3aa: CASKQGGRSGETQYF

d_gene: .
v_gene: TRBV20-1
len: 13
abundance: .
j_gene: TRBJ2-3
CDR3nt: TGCAGTGCTAGCGACAGATTATCAGATACGCAGTATTTT
CDR3aa: CSASDRLSDTQYF

d_gene: TRBD1
v_gene: TRBV7-9
len: 14
abundance: few
j_gene: TRBJ1-2
CDR3nt: TGTGCCAGCAGCCGAGTCAGGGGGCAGGATGGCTACACCTTC
CDR3aa: CASSRVRGQDGYTF

d_gene: .
v_gene: TRBV6-1
len: 13
abundance: .
j_gene: TRBJ1-2
CDR3nt: TGTGCCAGCACCAGAACTTCTAACTATGGCTACACCTTC
CDR3aa: CASTRTSNYGYTF

d_gene: .
v_gene: TRBV7-8
len: 12
abundance: many
j_gene: TRBJ2-7
CDR3nt: TGTGCCAGCAGCTCTTCCTCCTACGAGCAGTACTTC
CDR3aa: CASSSSSYEQYF

d_gene: .
v_gene: TRBV4-3
len: 16
abundance: few
j_gene: TRBJ2-7
CDR3nt: TGCGCCAGCAGCCAAGAAGCCGGCAGGGCCTCCTACGAGCAGTACTTC
CDR3aa: CASSQEAGRASYEQYF

d_gene: .
v_gene: TRBV7-9
len: 14
abundance: few
j_gene: TRBJ1-3
CDR3nt: TGTGCCAGCAGCTTAACTCCCTCTGGAAACACCATATATTTT
CDR3aa: CASSLTPSGNTIYF

d_gene: .
v_gene: TRBV20-1
len: 14
abundance: .
j_gene: TRBJ2-1
CDR3nt: TGCAGTGCTAGTCGAGGGCCGGGGTACAATGAGCAGTTCTTC
CDR3aa: CSASRGPGYNEQFF

d_gene: .
v_gene: TRBV18
len: 18
abundance: .
j_gene: TRBJ1-1
CDR3nt: TGTGCCAGCTCACCACGGGAACGAGGGGCAGGGGAGAACACTGAAGCTTTCTTT
CDR3aa: CASSPRERGAGENTEAFF

d_gene: .
v_gene: TRBV11-2
len: 14
abundance: few
j_gene: TRBJ1-4
CDR3nt: TGTGCCAGCAGCCCTTCGACGGAGGCAAAAAAACTGTTTTTT
CDR3aa: CASSPSTEAKKLFF

d_gene: TRBD2
v_gene: TRBV4-3
len: 18
abundance: few
j_gene: TRBJ2-6
CDR3nt: TGCGCCAGCAGCCAAGAAACCAGCGGGAGGACGGGGGCCAACGTCCTGACTTTC
CDR3aa: CASSQETSGRTGANVLTF